These 3 T cell receptor beta chains were all obtained from the same sample, sequenced in a study of control samples from healthy donors and cancer patients. Generated by immunoSEQ multiplex PCR, the TCRdb table keeps only in-frame clones and is missing some. The sample has over 150,000 clones; over 95% are singletons. Sequencing was carried out using blood. These TCRs come from a woman aged 30 to 39 in good health.

The chain joins TRBV9 to TRBJ1-1; 9 bases are shared with TRBD1. Germline V lookup: CDR1 SGDLS, CDR2 YYNGEE. V was pared by 1 base and J by 8 bases, with 6 bases of the junction left unmatched. The CDR3 has 14 residues. Here the CDR3 reads CASSVTPGQGEAFF. The CDR3 DNA reads as TGTGCCAGCAGCGTAACGCCGGGACAGGGAGAAGCTTTCTTT.

The V call is TRBV5-1, the J call TRBJ2-2; D gene ambiguous. Trimming stripped 4 bases from V and 0 bases from J, with 4 bases between. Germline loops: CDR1 SGHRS, CDR2 YFSETQ. CDR3 length: 13 amino acids. The CDR3 DNA reads as TGCGCCAGCAGCCTTCCGAACACCGGGGAGCTGTTTTTT. Residues: CASSLPNTGELFF.

J is TRBJ2-2 and V is TRBV5-1, with 15 bases aligning to TRBD2. Germline V gene data show CDR1 as SGHRS and CDR2 as YFSETQ. V dropped 4 bases and J dropped 4; count of bases not matched to a gene: 2. The CDR3 is 16 amino acids. DNA for the CDR3: TGCGCCAGCAGCACGGGACTAGCGGGAGGCACCGGGGAGCTGTTTTTT. This codes for CASSTGLAGGTGELFF. Full variable domain (outside the CDR3, taken from reference TRBV5-1 and TRBJ2-2): KAGVTQTPRYLIKTRGQQVTLSCSPISGHRSVSWYQQTPGQGLQFLFEYFSETQRNKGNFPGRFSGRQFSNSRSEMNVSTLELGDSALYLCASSTGLAGGTGELFFGEGSRLTVL.